The clone carrying this T cell receptor beta chain was counted once. The sample is drawn from a study of blood T cell repertoires in COVID-19. Study background: Sample material is recorded as cDNA or gDNA derived from T cells, B-cell-depleted T cells, or PBMCs.

Some clones are missing from TCRdb's copy, which holds only in-frame ones; the method was immunoSEQ multiplex PCR. Of over 40,000 clones in the sample, approximately 86% are singletons; the top ten hold 16%. The germline V gene encodes CDR1 MGHDK and CDR2 SYGVNS. There are 15 residues in the CDR3. With 2 bases clipped from V and 4 bases from J, the junction kept 6 bases outside the gene matches. The source is a man between 40 and 49 years old with acute or convalescent COVID-19. The chain carries TRBV25-1 and TRBJ1-2, with 8 bases that match TRBD1. The source material was peripheral blood. The CDR3: CASSEDRGYPYGYTF. The CDR3 DNA reads as TGTGCCAGCAGTGAAGACAGGGGATACCCCTATGGCTACACCTTC.